This T cell receptor beta chain derives from a study of CD8 T cells in ankylosing spondylitis. This clonotype turned up a few times. TCRdb ran MiXCR on the 5' RACE reads and lists one entry per CDR3 protein. Of 200,000 or so distinct CDR3 sequences listed, over 10% are singletons. In germline, CDR1 is DFQATT, CDR2 SNEGSKA (reference sequence). The V end lost 6 bases, the J end lost 7 bases, and 22 bases lay between the germline ends. CDR3 length equals 15 residues. The chain carries TRBV20-1 and TRBJ2-1; TRBD2 is a possible D gene (6 bases). The receptor was derived from a female donor with ankylosing spondylitis or in good health (not recorded which). The material sequenced was blood, either unsorted or a sorted T cell fraction (not recorded which). For the CDR3, the DNA is TGCAGTGCCGCCGCGGTAGCGGAGGGGATGAATGAGCAGTTCTTC. Its protein product is CSAAAVAEGMNEQFF.